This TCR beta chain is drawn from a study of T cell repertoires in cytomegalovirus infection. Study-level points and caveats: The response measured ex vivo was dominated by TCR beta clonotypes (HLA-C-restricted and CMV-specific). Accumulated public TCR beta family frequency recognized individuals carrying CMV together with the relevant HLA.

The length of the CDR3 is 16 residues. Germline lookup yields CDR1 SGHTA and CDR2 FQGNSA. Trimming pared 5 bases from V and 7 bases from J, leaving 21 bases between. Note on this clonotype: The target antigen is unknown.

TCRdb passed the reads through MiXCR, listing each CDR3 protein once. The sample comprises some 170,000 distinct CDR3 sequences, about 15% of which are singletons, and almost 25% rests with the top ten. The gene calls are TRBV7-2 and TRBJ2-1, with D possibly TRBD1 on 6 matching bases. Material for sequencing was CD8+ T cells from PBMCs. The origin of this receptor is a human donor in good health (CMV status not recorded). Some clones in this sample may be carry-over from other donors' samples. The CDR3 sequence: CASSPTSRRGRNEQFF. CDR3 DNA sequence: TGTGCCAGCAGCCCTACCTCCCGCAGGGGCCGGAATGAGCAGTTCTTC.